This is a list of T cell receptor beta chains from one sample in a study of blood T cell repertoires in COVID-19. TCRdb keeps only in-frame clones here, not all; method: immunoSEQ multiplex PCR. The data contain around 53,000 clones, about 81% of them singletons. Sequencing used peripheral blood. These receptors were collected from a man between 65 and 85 years old with active COVID-19. The CDR3 runs from the conserved cysteine through the conserved F or W. The order of the fields is J gene, clone size, V gene, D gene, CDR3 DNA, CDR3 protein. A D gene is named only where the DNA matches it firmly. Size tells how often a clone was seen (once, few, many) or the class of an expanded clone, and some rows leave it out.

TRBJ2-7 . TRBV5-1 TRBD2 TGCGCCAGCAGCTCTCAACTAGCGGGAGTCTCCTACGAGCAGTACTTC CASSSQLAGVSYEQYF
TRBJ2-3 . TRBV7-9 TRBD2 TGTGCCAGCAGCTTCAGGACTAGCGGGAGAGGGACAGATACGCAGTATTTT CASSFRTSGRGTDTQYF
TRBJ2-3 . TRBV5-1 TRBD2 TGCGCCAGCAGCTCAACCGGGACTAGCGGCCGTCATACGCAGTATTTT CASSSTGTSGRHTQYF
TRBJ2-2 . TRBV30 . TGTGCCTGCCACCGGGACTTGCCGAACACCGGGGAGCTGTTTTTT CACHRDLPNTGELFF
TRBJ2-2 . TRBV4-1 . TGCGCCAGCGGAAACCAGGACATCTTCGTGAACACCGGGGAGCTGTTTTTT CASGNQDIFVNTGELFF
TRBJ2-7 . TRBV5-1 . TGCGCCAGCACCCTAGGGGGGGGCGATGACGAGCAGTACTTC CASTLGGGDDEQYF
TRBJ1-4 once TRBV6-1 . TGTGCCAGCAGTGAATGGCAGGTCGCTGAAAAACTGTTTTTT CASSEWQVAEKLFF
TRBJ2-7 . TRBV11-2 . TGTGCCAGCAGCTTATTTGCAGGGAGGCACGAGCAGTACTTC CASSLFAGRHEQYF
TRBJ1-5 . TRBV27 TRBD1 TGTGCCAGCAGTCCCGGACAGGGGAATCAGCCCCAGCATTTT CASSPGQGNQPQHF
TRBJ2-5 once TRBV5-6 . TGTGCCAGCAGCCCCAGGACAGTCCAAGAGACCCAGTACTTC CASSPRTVQETQYF
TRBJ2-5 once TRBV2 TRBD2 TGTGCCAGCAGTGGACTAGCGGGAGGAGAGACCCAGTACTTC CASSGLAGGETQYF
TRBJ2-1 . TRBV29-1 . TGCAGCGTAGGGGACTCCTACAATGAGCAGTTCTTC CSVGDSYNEQFF
TRBJ2-7 . TRBV5-1 . TGCGCCAGCAGCTTGGGGAGGGGTGGATCGTTGGAGCAGTACTTC CASSLGRGGSLEQYF
TRBJ2-1 . TRBV4-1 . TGCGCCAGCAGCCAAGGGGGACAAGCCTACAATGAGCAGTTCTTC CASSQGGQAYNEQFF
TRBJ2-3 . TRBV6-5 . TGTGCCAGCGACCAGAGCGGGTACAATACGCAGTATTTT CASDQSGYNTQYF
TRBJ2-6 . TRBV5-4 TRBD1 TGTGCCAGCAGCTTGGTACGGCCAGGGGGTTCTGGGGCCAACGTCCTGACTTTC CASSLVRPGGSGANVLTF
TRBJ2-3 . TRBV10-3 . TGTGCCATCAGGAGCTATGGCACAGATACGCAGTATTTT CAIRSYGTDTQYF
TRBJ1-2 . TRBV7-6 TRBD1 TGTGCCAGCAGCTTAGTATTGGCGGACAGGGCGGGGGCTTATGGCTACACCTTC CASSLVLADRAGAYGYTF
TRBJ2-1 few TRBV20-1 TRBD2 TGCAGTGCTAGTGGAGCGGGATTTTACAATGAGCAGTTCTTC CSASGAGFYNEQFF
TRBJ2-7 . TRBV5-1 . TGCGCCAGCAGCCTGGAGGGTGACAGGGCGCTGCAGACTACCTCCTACGAGCAGTACTTC CASSLEGDRALQTTSYEQYF
TRBJ2-7 . TRBV7-9 TRBD1 TGTGCCATTTTAGATCCGGGACAGGGCAAGTACGAGCAGTACTTC CAILDPGQGKYEQYF
TRBJ2-3 once TRBV5-4 . TGTGCCAGCAGCCCGACAGCAGATACGCAGTATTTT CASSPTADTQYF
TRBJ2-1 . TRBV7-3 TRBD2 TGTGCCAGCAGCCTAGGAACTAGCGGGAGAAATGAGCAGTTCTTC CASSLGTSGRNEQFF
TRBJ1-1 . TRBV11-2 . TGTGCCAGCAGCCGGGTCAGGGAGAACACTGAAGCTTTCTTT CASSRVRENTEAFF
TRBJ1-4 many TRBV7-2 TRBD1 TGTGCCAGCAGTCCCACAGGGGTTGCAACTAATGAAAAACTGTTTTTT CASSPTGVATNEKLFF
TRBJ1-4 . TRBV6-5 TRBD1 TGTGCCAGCACCCCGGGACAGGGGTGGTTGGAGAAACTGTTTTTT CASTPGQGWLEKLFF
TRBJ2-2 few TRBV7-9 . TGTGCCAGCAGCGCCGGGACTGTCAACACCGGGGAGCTGTTTTTT CASSAGTVNTGELFF
TRBJ2-1 . TRBV6-2/TRBV6-3 TRBD2 TGTGCCAGCAGTTACTCGCTAGCGGGAGGTATCCTCAATGAGCAGTTCTTC CASSYSLAGGILNEQFF
TRBJ2-2 . TRBV28 . TGTGCCAGCGCGGTCGGAACCGGGGAGCTGTTTTTT CASAVGTGELFF
TRBJ2-2 . TRBV7-8 . TGTGCCAGCAGCCGAGGGGCAGGGAACACCGGGGAGCTGTTTTTT CASSRGAGNTGELFF
TRBJ2-3 . TRBV7-3 . TGTGCCAGCAGGCGGGATCCCACAGATACGCAGTATTTT CASRRDPTDTQYF
TRBJ1-1 . TRBV5-1 . TGCGCCAGCAGCTTGGAAGGGGCCACTGAAGCTTTCTTT CASSLEGATEAFF
TRBJ1-6 . TRBV7-9 . TGTGCCAGCAGCGCCCTCGGGGATTCACCCCTCCACTTT CASSALGDSPLHF
TRBJ2-7 . TRBV2 TRBD1 TGTGCCAGCAGCATGACAGGGGCACCTCGGGGGAGTACTTCCTACGAGCAGTACTTC CASSMTGAPRGSTSYEQYF
TRBJ1-1 . TRBV23-1 TRBD1 TGCGCCAGCACCCAAATTGGACAGGGAAGAACTGAAGCTTTCTTT CASTQIGQGRTEAFF
TRBJ2-2 . TRBV7-3 . TGTGCCAGCAGCCCCCAGCGGAACACCGGGGAGCTGTTTTTT CASSPQRNTGELFF
TRBJ2-7 once TRBV2 . TGTGCCAGCAGTGCAGGGGTCGGAAGATACGAGCAGTACTTC CASSAGVGRYEQYF
TRBJ2-1 . TRBV10-3 TRBD2 TGTGCCATCAGTGAGTACGGTAGCGGGAGCGCAGATGAGCAGTTCTTC CAISEYGSGSADEQFF
TRBJ1-5 . TRBV9 TRBD1 TGTGCCAGCAGCGTAGAAGGGGGCGATCAGCCCCAGCATTTT CASSVEGGDQPQHF
TRBJ2-1 . TRBV19 TRBD2 TGTGCCAGTAGTATAGCAGGGCTAGCGGTTTACAATGAGCAGTTCTTC CASSIAGLAVYNEQFF
TRBJ2-1 . TRBV19 . TGTGCCAGTACCAACTTAGAAACCCTTCACAGTGAGCAGTTCTTC CASTNLETLHSEQFF
TRBJ2-7 . TRBV6-5 TRBD1 TGTGCCAGCAGTTCCGGGACAGGGTCCTACGAGCAGTACTTC CASSSGTGSYEQYF
TRBJ1-5 . TRBV21-1 . TGTGCCAGCAGCAATGGGACAGGGGGTCCTCAGCCCCAGCATTTT CASSNGTGGPQPQHF
TRBJ2-1 . TRBV6-2/TRBV6-3 . TGTGCCAGCAGTCAACGGGATGAGCAGTTCTTC CASSQRDEQFF
TRBJ1-1 . TRBV7-3 TRBD1 TGTGCCAGCAGCCCACAGGGGGATGGGACTGAAGCTTTCTTT CASSPQGDGTEAFF
TRBJ1-4 . TRBV6-5 TRBD1 TGTGCCAGCATGGAGACAGGGATGGAAGAAAAACTGTTTTTT CASMETGMEEKLFF
TRBJ2-3 . TRBV4-3 TRBD2 TGCGCCAGCAGCCAAGACCTCACCGGGACTAGCGGGACAGATACGCAGTATTTT CASSQDLTGTSGTDTQYF
TRBJ1-6 . TRBV19 . TGTGCCAGTAGTGGACAGTATAATTCACCCCTCCACTTT CASSGQYNSPLHF
TRBJ2-7 . TRBV11-2 . TGTGCCAGCAGCTTAGTGTACGAGTCCTACGAGCAGTACTTC CASSLVYESYEQYF
TRBJ1-5 once TRBV3-1/TRBV3-2 . TGTGCCAGCAGCCAAGCGGGGGGCAATCAGCCCCAGCATTTT CASSQAGGNQPQHF
TRBJ2-2 . TRBV11-1 . TGTGCCAGCAGCTTGACTAGACAGAACACCGGGGAGCTGTTTTTT CASSLTRQNTGELFF
TRBJ2-2 . TRBV2 . TGTGCCAGCAGTTTGCGTCCGGACACCGGGGAGCTGTTTTTT CASSLRPDTGELFF